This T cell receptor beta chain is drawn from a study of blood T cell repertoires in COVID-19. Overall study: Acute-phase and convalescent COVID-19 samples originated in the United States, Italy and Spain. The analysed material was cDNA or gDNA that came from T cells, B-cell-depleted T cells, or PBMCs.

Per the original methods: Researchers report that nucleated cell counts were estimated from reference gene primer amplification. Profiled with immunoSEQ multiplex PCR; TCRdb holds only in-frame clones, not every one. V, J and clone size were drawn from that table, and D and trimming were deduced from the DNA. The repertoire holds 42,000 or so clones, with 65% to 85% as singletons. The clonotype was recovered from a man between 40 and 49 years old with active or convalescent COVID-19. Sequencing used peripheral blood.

The CDR3 DNA sequence: TGTGCCAGCAGTTTAGCCGGGACAACAGAGCAGTACTTC. Translated, it gives CASSLAGTTEQYF. This chain joins TRBV28 and TRBJ2-7, with D possibly being TRBD1 (6 bases). Germline-derived CDR1 and CDR2 are MDHEN and SYDVKM. The germline V and J ends were trimmed by 2 bases and 7 bases, with 12 bases remaining between them. CDR3 length: 13 residues.